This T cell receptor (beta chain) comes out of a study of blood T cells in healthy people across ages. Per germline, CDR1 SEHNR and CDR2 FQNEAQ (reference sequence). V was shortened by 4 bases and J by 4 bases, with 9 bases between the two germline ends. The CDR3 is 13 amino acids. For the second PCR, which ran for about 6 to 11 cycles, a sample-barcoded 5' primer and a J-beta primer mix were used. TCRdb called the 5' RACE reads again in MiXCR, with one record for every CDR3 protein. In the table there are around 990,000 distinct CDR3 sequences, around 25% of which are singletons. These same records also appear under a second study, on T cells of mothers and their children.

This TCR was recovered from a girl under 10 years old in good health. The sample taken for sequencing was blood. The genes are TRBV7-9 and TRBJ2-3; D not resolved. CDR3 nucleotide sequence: TGTGCCAGCAGCTCCACAGAGCCAGATACGCAGTATTTT. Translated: CASSSTEPDTQYF.